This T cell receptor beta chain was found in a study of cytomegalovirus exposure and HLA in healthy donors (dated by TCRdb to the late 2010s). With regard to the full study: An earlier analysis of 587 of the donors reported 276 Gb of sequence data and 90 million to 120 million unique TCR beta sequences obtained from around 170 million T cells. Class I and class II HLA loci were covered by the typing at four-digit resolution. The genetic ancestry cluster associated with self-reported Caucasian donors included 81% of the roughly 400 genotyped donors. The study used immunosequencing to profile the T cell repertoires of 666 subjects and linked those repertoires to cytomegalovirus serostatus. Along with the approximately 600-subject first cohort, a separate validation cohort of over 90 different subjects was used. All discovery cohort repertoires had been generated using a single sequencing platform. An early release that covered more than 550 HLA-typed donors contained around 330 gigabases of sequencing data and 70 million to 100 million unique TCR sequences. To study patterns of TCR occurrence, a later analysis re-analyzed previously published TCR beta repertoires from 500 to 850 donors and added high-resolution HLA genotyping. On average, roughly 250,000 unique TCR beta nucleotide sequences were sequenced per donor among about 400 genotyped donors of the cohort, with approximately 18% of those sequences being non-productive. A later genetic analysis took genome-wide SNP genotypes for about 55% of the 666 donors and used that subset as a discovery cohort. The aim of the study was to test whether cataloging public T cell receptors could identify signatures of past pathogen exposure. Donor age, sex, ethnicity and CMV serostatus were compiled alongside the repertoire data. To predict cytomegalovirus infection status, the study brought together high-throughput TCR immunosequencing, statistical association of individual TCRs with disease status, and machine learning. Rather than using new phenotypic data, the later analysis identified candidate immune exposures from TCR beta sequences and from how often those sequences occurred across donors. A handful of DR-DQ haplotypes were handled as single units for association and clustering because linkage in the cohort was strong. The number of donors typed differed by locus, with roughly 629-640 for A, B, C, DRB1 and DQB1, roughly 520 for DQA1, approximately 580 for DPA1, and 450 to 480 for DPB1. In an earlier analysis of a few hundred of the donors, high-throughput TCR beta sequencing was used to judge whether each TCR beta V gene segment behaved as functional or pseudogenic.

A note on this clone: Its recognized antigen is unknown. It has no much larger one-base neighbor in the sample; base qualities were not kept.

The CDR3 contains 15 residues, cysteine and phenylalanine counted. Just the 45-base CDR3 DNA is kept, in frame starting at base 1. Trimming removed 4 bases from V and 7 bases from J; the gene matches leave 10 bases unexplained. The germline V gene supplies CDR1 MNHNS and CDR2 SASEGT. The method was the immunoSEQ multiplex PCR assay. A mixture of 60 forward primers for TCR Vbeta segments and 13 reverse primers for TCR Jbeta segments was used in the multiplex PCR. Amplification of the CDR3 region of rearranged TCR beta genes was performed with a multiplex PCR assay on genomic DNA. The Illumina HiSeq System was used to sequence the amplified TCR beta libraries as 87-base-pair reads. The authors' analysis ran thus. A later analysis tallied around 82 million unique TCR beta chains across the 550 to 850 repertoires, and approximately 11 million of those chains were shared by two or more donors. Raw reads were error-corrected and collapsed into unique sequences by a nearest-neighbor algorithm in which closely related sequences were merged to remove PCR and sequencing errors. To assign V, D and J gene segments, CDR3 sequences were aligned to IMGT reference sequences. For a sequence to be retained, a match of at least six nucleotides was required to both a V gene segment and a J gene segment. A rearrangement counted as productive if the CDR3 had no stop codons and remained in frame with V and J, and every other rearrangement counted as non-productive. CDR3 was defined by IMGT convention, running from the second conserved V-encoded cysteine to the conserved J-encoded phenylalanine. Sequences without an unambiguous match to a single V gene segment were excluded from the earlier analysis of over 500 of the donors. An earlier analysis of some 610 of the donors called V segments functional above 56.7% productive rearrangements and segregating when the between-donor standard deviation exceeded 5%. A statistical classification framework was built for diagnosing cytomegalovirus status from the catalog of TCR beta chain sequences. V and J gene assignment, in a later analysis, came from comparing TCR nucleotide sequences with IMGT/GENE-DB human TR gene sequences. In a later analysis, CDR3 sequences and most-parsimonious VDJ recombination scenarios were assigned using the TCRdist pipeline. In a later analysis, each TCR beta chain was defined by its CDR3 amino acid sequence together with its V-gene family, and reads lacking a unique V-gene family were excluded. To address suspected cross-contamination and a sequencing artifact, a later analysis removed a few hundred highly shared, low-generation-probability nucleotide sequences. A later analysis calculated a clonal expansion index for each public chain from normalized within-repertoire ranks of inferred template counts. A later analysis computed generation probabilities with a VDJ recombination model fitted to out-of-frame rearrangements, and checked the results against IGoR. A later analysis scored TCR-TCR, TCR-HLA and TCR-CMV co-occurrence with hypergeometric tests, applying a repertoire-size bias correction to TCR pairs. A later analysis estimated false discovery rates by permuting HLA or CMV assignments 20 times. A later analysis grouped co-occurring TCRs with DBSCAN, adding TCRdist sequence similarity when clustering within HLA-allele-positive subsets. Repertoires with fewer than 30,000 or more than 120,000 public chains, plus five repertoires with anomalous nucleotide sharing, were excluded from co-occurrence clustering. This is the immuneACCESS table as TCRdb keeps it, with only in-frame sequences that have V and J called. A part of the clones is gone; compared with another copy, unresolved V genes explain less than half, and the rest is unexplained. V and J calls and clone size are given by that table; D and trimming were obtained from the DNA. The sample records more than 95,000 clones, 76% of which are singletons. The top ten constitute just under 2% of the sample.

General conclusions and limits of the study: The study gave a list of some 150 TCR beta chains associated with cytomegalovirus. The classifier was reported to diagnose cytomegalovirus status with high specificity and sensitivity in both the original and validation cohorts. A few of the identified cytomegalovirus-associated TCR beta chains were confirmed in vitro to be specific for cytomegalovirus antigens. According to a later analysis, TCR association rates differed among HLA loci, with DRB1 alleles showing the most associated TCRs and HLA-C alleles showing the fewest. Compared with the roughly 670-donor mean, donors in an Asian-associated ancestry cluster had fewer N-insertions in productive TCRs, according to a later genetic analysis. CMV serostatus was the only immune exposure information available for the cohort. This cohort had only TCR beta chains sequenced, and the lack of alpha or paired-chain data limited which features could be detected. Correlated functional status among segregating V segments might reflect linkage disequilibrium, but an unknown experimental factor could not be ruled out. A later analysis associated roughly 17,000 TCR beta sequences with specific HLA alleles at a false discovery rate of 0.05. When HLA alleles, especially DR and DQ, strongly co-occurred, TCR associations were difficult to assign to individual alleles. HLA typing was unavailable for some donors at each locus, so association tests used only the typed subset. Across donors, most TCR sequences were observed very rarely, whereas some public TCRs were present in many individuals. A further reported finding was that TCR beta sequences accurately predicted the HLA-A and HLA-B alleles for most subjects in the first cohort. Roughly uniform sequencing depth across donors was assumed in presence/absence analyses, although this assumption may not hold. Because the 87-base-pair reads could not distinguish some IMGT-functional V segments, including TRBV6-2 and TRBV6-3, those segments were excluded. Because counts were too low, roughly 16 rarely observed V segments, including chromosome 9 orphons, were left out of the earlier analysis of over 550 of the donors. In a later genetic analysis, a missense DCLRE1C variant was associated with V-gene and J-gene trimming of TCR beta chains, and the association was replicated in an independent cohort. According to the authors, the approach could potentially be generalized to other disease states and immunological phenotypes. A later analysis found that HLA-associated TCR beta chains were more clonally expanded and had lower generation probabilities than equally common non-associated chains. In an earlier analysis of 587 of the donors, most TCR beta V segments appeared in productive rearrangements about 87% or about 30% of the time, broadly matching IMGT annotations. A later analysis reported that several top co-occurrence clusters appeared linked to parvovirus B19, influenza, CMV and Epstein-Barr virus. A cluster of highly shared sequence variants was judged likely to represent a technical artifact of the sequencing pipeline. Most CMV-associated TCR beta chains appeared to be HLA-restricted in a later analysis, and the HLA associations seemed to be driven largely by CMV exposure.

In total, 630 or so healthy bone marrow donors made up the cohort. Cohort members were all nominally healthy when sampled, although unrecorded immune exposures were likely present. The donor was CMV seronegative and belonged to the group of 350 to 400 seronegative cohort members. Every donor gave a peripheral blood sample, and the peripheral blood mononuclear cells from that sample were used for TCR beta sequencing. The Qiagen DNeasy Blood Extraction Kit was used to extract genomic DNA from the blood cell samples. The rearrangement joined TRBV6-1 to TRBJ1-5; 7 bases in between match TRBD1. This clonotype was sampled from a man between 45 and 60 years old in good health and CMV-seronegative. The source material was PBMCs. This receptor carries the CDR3 CASSVLTGDFQPQHF. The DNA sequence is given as TGTGCCAGCAGTGTTTTAACAGGGGATTTCCAGCCCCAGCATTTT.